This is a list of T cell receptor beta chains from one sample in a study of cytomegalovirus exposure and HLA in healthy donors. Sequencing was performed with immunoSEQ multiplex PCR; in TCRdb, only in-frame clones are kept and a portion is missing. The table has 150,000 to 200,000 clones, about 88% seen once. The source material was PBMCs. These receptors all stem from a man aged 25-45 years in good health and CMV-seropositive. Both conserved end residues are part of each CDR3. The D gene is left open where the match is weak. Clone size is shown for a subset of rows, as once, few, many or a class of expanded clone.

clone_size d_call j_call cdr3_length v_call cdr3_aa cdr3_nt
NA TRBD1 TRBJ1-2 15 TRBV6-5 CASSWAGGFTYGYTF TGTGCCAGCAGTTGGGCAGGGGGCTTTACCTATGGCTACACCTTC
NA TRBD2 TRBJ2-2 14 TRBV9 CASSPRTSSGELFF TGTGCCAGCAGCCCTCGGACTAGTTCCGGGGAGCTGTTTTTT
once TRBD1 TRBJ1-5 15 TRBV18 CASTGGASGNQPQHF TGTGCCAGTACAGGGGGCGCAAGCGGCAATCAGCCCCAGCATTTT
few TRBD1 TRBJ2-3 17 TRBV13 CASSLLKGQGGLDTQYF TGTGCCAGCAGCCTTCTTAAGGGACAGGGAGGATTAGATACGCAGTATTTT
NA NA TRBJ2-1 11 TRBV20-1 CSASRYNEQFF TGCAGTGCCAGCAGGTACAATGAGCAGTTCTTC
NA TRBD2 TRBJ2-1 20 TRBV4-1 CASSQAHGGRAPKVLVEQFF TGCGCCAGCAGCCAAGCGCATGGAGGGAGGGCCCCCAAGGTCCTAGTTGAGCAGTTCTTC
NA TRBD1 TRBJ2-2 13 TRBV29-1 CSVGQGNTGELFF TGCAGCGTGGGACAGGGCAACACCGGGGAGCTGTTTTTT
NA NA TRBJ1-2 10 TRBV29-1 CSVPGDGYTF TGCAGCGTTCCGGGGGATGGCTACACCTTC
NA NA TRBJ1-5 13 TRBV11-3 CASSLRGGQPQHF TGTGCCAGCAGCTTAAGGGGCGGTCAGCCCCAGCATTTT
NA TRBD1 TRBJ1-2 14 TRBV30 CACTSGGGSYGYTF TGTGCCTGCACATCCGGAGGGGGCTCCTATGGCTACACCTTC
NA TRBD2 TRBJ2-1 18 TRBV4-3 CASSQDFRGLAHYNEQFF TGCGCCAGCAGCCAAGATTTTAGGGGACTAGCGCACTACAATGAGCAGTTCTTC
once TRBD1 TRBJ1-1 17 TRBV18 CASSPLTGLVDDTEAFF TGTGCCAGCTCACCACTGACAGGGCTAGTTGACGACACTGAAGCTTTCTTT
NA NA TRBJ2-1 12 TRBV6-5 CASSRGRNEQFF TGTGCCAGCAGCCGTGGGCGTAATGAGCAGTTCTTC
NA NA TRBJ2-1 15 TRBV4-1 CASSQVLADHNEQFF TGCGCCAGCAGCCAAGTATTAGCAGATCACAATGAGCAGTTCTTC
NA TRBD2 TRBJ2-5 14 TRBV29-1 CSYSISGQQETQYF TGCAGCTACTCTATTAGCGGGCAGCAAGAGACCCAGTACTTC
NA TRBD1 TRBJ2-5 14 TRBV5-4 CASSPGQIQETQYF TGTGCCAGCAGCCCGGGACAGATCCAAGAGACCCAGTACTTC
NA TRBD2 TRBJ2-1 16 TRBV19 CASSNPSGSIYNEQFF TGTGCCAGTAGCAACCCTAGCGGGAGTATCTACAATGAGCAGTTCTTC
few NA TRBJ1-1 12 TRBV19 CASTRTGTEAFF TGTGCCAGTACCCGAACGGGGACTGAAGCTTTCTTT
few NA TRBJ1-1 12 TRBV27 CASSSGGTEAFF TGTGCCAGCAGTTCCGGAGGGACTGAAGCTTTCTTT
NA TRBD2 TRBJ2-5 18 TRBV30 CAWSPDLAGGSNYRAQYF TGTGCCTGGAGCCCTGACCTAGCGGGAGGTAGTAACTATCGGGCCCAGTACTTC
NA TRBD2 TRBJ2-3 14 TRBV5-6 CASSQGLAADTQYF TGTGCCAGCAGCCAGGGACTAGCGGCAGATACGCAGTATTTT
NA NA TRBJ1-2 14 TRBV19 CASSTQDTNYGYTF TGTGCCAGTAGTACGCAGGATACTAACTATGGCTACACCTTC
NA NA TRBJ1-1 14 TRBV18 CASSPTRLNTEAFF TGTGCCAGCTCACCGACAAGGTTGAACACTGAAGCTTTCTTT
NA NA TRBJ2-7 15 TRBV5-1 CASSWGVAEGYEQYF TGCGCCAGCAGCTGGGGCGTTGCGGAGGGATACGAGCAGTACTTC
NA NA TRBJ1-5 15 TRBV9 CASSPLDSLNQPQHF TGTGCCAGCAGCCCATTGGACAGCCTCAATCAGCCCCAGCATTTT
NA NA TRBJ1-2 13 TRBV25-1 CASSGRTEEGYTF TGTGCCAGCAGTGGACGGACAGAGGAAGGCTACACCTTC
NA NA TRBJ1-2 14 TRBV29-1 CSVETGTSNYGYTF TGCAGCGTTGAAACCGGGACTTCTAACTATGGCTACACCTTC